This T cell receptor beta chain was observed in a study of glioma-infiltrating T cells. The CDR3 sequence is 17 residues long. Per the germline V gene, CDR1 is MGHRA and CDR2 is YSYEKL. Trimming removed 4 bases from V and 0 bases from J, with 18 bases in between. Comment on this clonotype: Its specificity is not known.

Broader study findings: Non-neoplastic patients had below-expected tissue-blood divergence, while all gliomas exceeded expectation. Very few CDR3 sequences were shared between tissue and blood.

TCR alpha and beta CDR3 regions were amplified from RNA using iRepertoire nested multiplex PCR. Input was roughly 100-450 ng of tissue mRNA or PBMC total RNA. TCRdb used MiXCR to reprocess the multiplex PCR reads, holding one entry per CDR3 protein. The sample contains around 190,000 distinct CDR3 sequences, over 25% of which appear only once. This clonotype originated in a human donor with low-grade glioma or glioblastoma, undergoing nonglioma brain surgery, or in good health (not recorded which). Input material: glioma tissue, nonneoplastic brain tissue, or PBMCs (not recorded which). The gene calls are TRBV4-1 and TRBJ1-1; D is unclear. The CDR3 region has the DNA TGCGCCAGCAGCCGAGGGCCGGGAGAGCCCATGAACACTGAAGCTTTCTTT. Encoded protein: CASSRGPGEPMNTEAFF.